One sample yielded the 15 T cell receptor beta chains listed below, sequenced in a study of read filtering for tumor transcriptome and immune sequencing. From around 0.4 ug of RNA, a library with molecular barcoded alpha/delta and beta/gamma adaptors was made. Using its own MiXCR run on the reads, TCRdb lists one record per CDR3 protein. The sample shows about 58,000 distinct CDR3 sequences, 12% of them seen only once. The sequenced material came from a population of CD138-negative cells sorted from bone marrow. These receptors originate from a donor over 35 with multiple myeloma.

A note on this clonotype: This could be a read error, since a much larger clone is one nucleotide away. The chain recombines TRBV6-6 with TRBJ2-2; D is uncertain. CDR3 size: 10 residues. From germline, CDR1 is MNHNY and CDR2 SVGAGI (reference sequence). The CDR3: CACSPGELFF. DNA of the CDR3: TGTGCCTGCAGCCCCGGGGAGCTGTTTTTT.

Remarks on this clonotype: Without the conserved terminal phenylalanine or tryptophan, this CDR3 likely stems from a read error. The DNA is left out, because the CDR3 cannot be placed on it with certainty; the CDR3 is given as TCRdb lists it. The chain joins TRBV11-2 to TRBJ1-1; the D call in the table, TRBD1, was not verified against the DNA. From germline, CDR1 is SGHAT and CDR2 FQNNGV. The length of the CDR3 is 14 amino acids, counting both ends. CDR3: CASSRDRESIEASL.

The gene calls are TRBV12-3 or TRBV12-4 and TRBJ2-5; 9 bases map to TRBD2. J lost 5 bases, V lost 3 bases, and 19 bases had no gene match. This CDR3 spans 19 amino acids. The CDR3 DNA reads TGTGCCAGCAGTTTCCAACTTACTCGCGGGGGGGCTTTAGGGGAGACCCAGTACTTC. Its translation: CASSFQLTRGGALGETQYF.

This clonotype was detected ten times or more. The rearrangement joins TRBV28 to TRBJ1-2; 7 nucleotides align to TRBD1. Germline V gene lookup returns CDR1 MDHEN and CDR2 SYDVKM. J was trimmed by 6 bases and V by 2 bases; bases with no gene match: 6. The CDR3 extends over 14 amino acids. In DNA, the CDR3 is TGTGCCAGCAGTTTACAAGGGGGCGCCCATGGCTACACCTTC. Amino acids: CASSLQGGAHGYTF.

A word on this clonotype: The CDR3 carries no conserved terminal phenylalanine or tryptophan, so it likely arises from a read error. The DNA is omitted, as the CDR3 cannot be located on it reliably, and the CDR3 follows TCRdb's listing. The chain joins TRBV29-1 to TRBJ2-1. Germline V gene data show CDR1 as SQVTM and CDR2 as ANQGSEA. The CDR3 has 12 amino acids, counting both end residues. This chain's CDR3 is CSVQLEYNERFL.

This clonotype was seen repeatedly, ten times or more. This chain links TRBV15 with TRBJ2-1; possibly TRBD2 for D (6 bases). The CDR3 is 19 residues long. Germline assignment: CDR1 LNHNV and CDR2 YYDKDF (reference sequence). The V end was cut by 0 bases, the J end by 11 bases, with 29 bases between. The CDR3 region is CATSRDIWGVGASSIQQFF. The DNA for the CDR3 is TGTGCCACCAGCAGAGATATTTGGGGGGTTGGAGCCAGCTCAATTCAGCAGTTCTTC.

This clonotype was seen many times. This chain joins TRBV24-1 and TRBJ2-2; TRBD1 matches at 7 bases. The CDR3 has 16 residues. The V gene's germline CDR1 is KGHDR and CDR2 SFDVKD. J was trimmed by 6 bases and V by 4 bases; bases with no gene match: 10. In DNA form, the CDR3 reads TGTGCCACCAGTGACTTTGGGCAGGGGGTGTCCGGGGAGCTGTTTTTT. Translated, it gives CATSDFGQGVSGELFF.

About this clonotype itself: A much larger clone differs by one base, so this may be a read error. The chain carries TRBV23-1 and TRBJ1-6; TRBD1 matches 7 bases. TRBV23-1 has ORF status, its function being uncertain. The CDR3 covers 15 residues. The V gene end was trimmed by 5 bases and the J gene end by 7 bases; junction bases not matched to a gene: 8. The DNA of the CDR3 is TGCGCCAGCAGTTACGAGGACAGGCCGAATTCACCCCTCCACTTT. This translates into CASSYEDRPNSPLHF.

A word on this clonotype: A read error is likely here: a far larger clone is one base away. The chain links TRBV6-1 to TRBJ2-5, with 7 nucleotides matching TRBD1. This CDR3 is built from 14 residues. CDR1 is MNHNS, CDR2 SASEGT, per germline. The CDR3 DNA sequence: TGTGCCAGCAGTTCCGGGACAGAATCCACCCTCCTTTCCTTC. Translating gives CASSSGTESTLLSF.

As regards this clonotype: One base away lies a much larger clone, so this may be a sequencing read error. The chain employs TRBV12-3 or TRBV12-4 and TRBJ2-1; D assignment may be TRBD1 or TRBD2 (6 bases each). CDR3 size: 15 residues. The CDR3 sequence: CASSLWGSGANGQFF. DNA of the CDR3: TGTGCCAGCAGTTTATGGGGGTCGGGGGCCAATGGGCAGTTCTTC.

The sample holds many counts of this clonotype. The rearrangement joins TRBV6-1 to TRBJ2-1; a weak D match, TRBD1 (5 bases). Germline CDR1 MNHNS, CDR2 SASEGT. Trimming took 6 bases from V and 3 from J, leaving 12 bases between them. The CDR3 has 14 residues. DNA of the CDR3: TGTGCCAGCAGCCAGGGTTCACTCTACAATGAGCAGTTCTTC. This translates into CASSQGSLYNEQFF.

This clonotype was observed at least ten times. V is TRBV4-1 and J is TRBJ2-2, with 9 nucleotides matching TRBD2. The germline CDR1 and CDR2 sequences are MGHRA and YSYEKL. There are 16 residues in the CDR3. V lost 2 bases to trimming and J lost 2 bases; unmatched junction nucleotides: 3. CDR3 sequence (DNA): TGCGCCAGCAGCCAACATAGCGGGAGCAACACCGGGGAGCTGTTTTTT. Encoded protein: CASSQHSGSNTGELFF.

In the case of this clonotype: This may be a read error: a much more frequent sequence differs by one nucleotide. The rearrangement links TRBV3-1 to TRBJ2-1; D is undetermined. The V end was cut by 4 bases, the J end by 12 bases, with 13 bases between. The CDR3 extends over 12 amino acids. Germline V gives CDR1 LGHDT, CDR2 YNNKEL (reference sequence). The chain's CDR3 is CASSRNWGGQFF. The CDR3 nucleotides read TGTGCCAGCAGCCGCAACTGGGGTGGGCAGTTCTTC.

This clonotype showed up many times. The V gene is TRBV6-5, the J gene TRBJ1-1; 8 nucleotides match TRBD1. V shed 6 bases, J shed 4 bases, and the junction held 4 bases outside the gene matches. CDR1 is MNHEY and CDR2 is SVGAGI in the germline V gene. The CDR3 length is 13 residues. CDR3 amino acids: CASRQGVSTEAFF. Written as DNA, the CDR3 is TGTGCCAGCAGACAGGGGGTGAGCACTGAAGCTTTCTTT.

This clonotype occurred many times. This chain connects TRBV20-1 to TRBJ2-3, with D unresolved. The germline V gene encodes CDR1 DFQATT and CDR2 SNEGSKA (reference sequence). V was clipped by 3 bases and J by 6 bases, with 10 bases between them. There are 12 residues in the CDR3. The chain's CDR3 is CSASALQDTQYF. Written as DNA, the CDR3 is TGCAGTGCTAGTGCTCTTCAGGATACGCAGTATTTT.